This T cell receptor (beta chain) was sequenced for a study of PD-L1 blockade in urothelial cancer. General observations from the study: At the 3-week point, tumor-associated blood clones expanded more in durable-benefit patients.

Germline V lookup: CDR1 MNHNS, CDR2 SASEGT. With V trimmed by 1 base and J by 3 bases, 3 bases remained unmatched. The CDR3 runs 14 residues. Comments on this clone: Its specificity is unknown.

Here immunoSEQ multiplex PCR was the method, and the copy in TCRdb shows in-frame clones only, minus some. This table has 71,000 or so clones, approximately 91% appearing once. Sample: PBMCs, taken around atezolizumab (anti-PD-L1) treatment. The chain employs TRBV6-1 and TRBJ2-7; 7 positions match TRBD2. The TCR comes from a man aged 60 to 69 with urothelial cancer. The CDR3 coding sequence is TGTGCCAGCAGTGAAGGGGGCGGGGGCTACGAGCAGTACTTC. Its translation is CASSEGGGGYEQYF.